Below, one T cell receptor beta chain is given with its context. This sample was included in a study of cytomegalovirus exposure and HLA in healthy donors. Generated by immunoSEQ multiplex PCR, the TCRdb table keeps only in-frame clones and is missing some. The repertoire holds some 110,000 clones, with around 90% as singletons. Germline V gene sequence: CDR1 PRHDT, CDR2 FYEKMQ (reference sequence). Trimming removed 5 bases from V and 5 bases from J; junction bases left unmatched: 9. There are 14 residues in the CDR3. The chain employs TRBV13 and TRBJ2-7; 7 bases align to TRBD1. The sequence was collected from a woman under 30 in good health and CMV-seropositive. Material for sequencing was PBMCs. CDR3 DNA: TGTGCCAGCAGCCCCGCGACAGGGCTCCACGAGCAGTACTTC. Its protein product is CASSPATGLHEQYF.